This T cell receptor (beta chain) derives from a study of blood T cell repertoires in COVID-19. Using immunoSEQ multiplex PCR, the repertoire was profiled, and TCRdb retains in-frame clones only, with some absent. The table has about 200,000 clones, approximately 80% seen once. The CDR3 extends over 16 amino acids. The V call is TRBV21-1, the J call TRBJ1-2; the listed D gene, TRBD1, was not tested against the DNA. TRBV21-1 counts as a pseudogene. This TCR came from a human donor in a cohort sampled during active COVID-19. Sequenced: peripheral blood. Here the CDR3 reads CASSKGTGQVNYGYTF. The CDR3 DNA follows: TGTGCCAGCAGCAAGGGGACCGGACAGGTTAACTATGGCTACACCTTC.